The next 2 T cell receptor beta chains were all read from a single sample in a study of blood T cell repertoires in COVID-19. The protocol was immunoSEQ multiplex PCR, while the TCRdb copy is restricted to in-frame clones and leaves out a portion. The sample includes about 92,000 clones, roughly 80% of them seen just once. Sequenced sample: peripheral blood. The receptors shown here come from a woman aged 65 to 85 with acute or convalescent COVID-19.

The V call is TRBV2, the J call TRBJ1-5; tentatively, D is TRBD1 (5 bases). Germline CDR1 SNHLY, CDR2 FYNNEI. Trimming removed 4 bases from V and 2 bases from J, with 12 bases in between. The CDR3 spans 15 residues. In DNA, the CDR3 is TGTGCCAGCAGTGTAGACGCGGGGGGCAATCAGCCCCAGCATTTT. Amino acids: CASSVDAGGNQPQHF.

This clone has a single count. The chain joins TRBV7-9 to TRBJ2-3; 10 nucleotides agree with TRBD2. The germline V gene has CDR1 SEHNR and CDR2 FQNEAQ (reference sequence). Trimming took 5 bases from V and 4 from J; bases not matched to a gene: 6. There are 15 residues in the CDR3. CDR3 loop: CASSTPTSGSDTQYF. The CDR3 DNA reads as TGTGCCAGCAGCACCCCGACTAGCGGGTCAGATACGCAGTATTTT.